The T cell receptor (beta chain) described here comes from a study of blood T cells in healthy people across ages. This clonotype came up a few times. Germline V lookup: CDR1 SEHNR, CDR2 FQNEAQ (reference sequence). The CDR3 totals 15 residues. J was trimmed by 6 bases and V by 0 bases; bases with no gene match: 8. It was with a sample-barcoded 5' primer and a J-beta primer mix that a second PCR of about 6 to 12 cycles was run. TCRdb processed the 5' RACE reads anew with MiXCR; each CDR3 protein has one entry. The sample has around 1.7 million distinct CDR3 sequences, 28% seen once. The TCR sequence derives from a woman aged 25 to 45 in good health. The chain has TRBV7-9 and TRBJ2-7; 7 positions match TRBD2. Sequencing was performed on blood. In DNA, the CDR3 is TGTGCCAGCAGCTTAGCGGGAGGGCCTCCGGCCGAGCAGTACTTC. It specifies CASSLAGGPPAEQYF.